This T cell receptor (beta chain) emerged from a study of T cell repertoires in cytomegalovirus infection. Looking at the study overall: HLA-B-restricted CMV epitopes that are well studied were used alongside recently identified HLA-C-restricted ones. CMV infection plus the matching HLA type was flagged by public TCR beta signatures. Study-wide points: Clonotypes of TCR beta that were HLA-C-restricted and CMV-specific dominated the ex vivo response.

This clonotype was detected many times. Its antigen is as yet unknown. MiXCR, applied by TCRdb to the reads, yields one record per CDR3 protein. The data show around 340,000 distinct CDR3 sequences, roughly 28% seen once. There are 12 residues in the CDR3. Trimming shortened V by 5 bases and J by 7 bases, and 11 bases separated the two germline ends. Germline CDR1 reads SGHTA; CDR2 reads FQGNSA. This rearrangement joins TRBV7-2 to TRBJ1-1, with D tentatively TRBD1 (6 bases). The sequencing here drew on cultured PBMCs, taken from culture after CMV antigen stimulation. The TCR sequence derives from a human donor in good health (CMV status not recorded). Some clones in this sample may be carry-over from other donors' samples. Written as DNA, the CDR3 is TGTGCCAGCAGCAATACAGGGATTGAAGCTTTCTTT. Translated, it gives CASSNTGIEAFF.